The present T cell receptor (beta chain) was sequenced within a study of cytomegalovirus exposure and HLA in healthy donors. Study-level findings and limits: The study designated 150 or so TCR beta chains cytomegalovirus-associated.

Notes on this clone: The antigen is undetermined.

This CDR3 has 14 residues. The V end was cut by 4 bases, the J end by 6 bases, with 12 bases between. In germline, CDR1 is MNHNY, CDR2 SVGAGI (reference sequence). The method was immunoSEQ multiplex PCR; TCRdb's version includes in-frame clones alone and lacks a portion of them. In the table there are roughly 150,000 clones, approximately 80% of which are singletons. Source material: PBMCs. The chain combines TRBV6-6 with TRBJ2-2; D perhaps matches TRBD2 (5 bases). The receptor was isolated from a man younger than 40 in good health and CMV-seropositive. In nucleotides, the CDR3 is TGTGCCAGCAGTTCCCAGGACTGGGCCGGGGAGCTGTTTTTT. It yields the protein CASSSQDWAGELFF.